Below, one TCR beta chain is given with its context. Its antigen is still unknown. This record belongs to a study of cytomegalovirus exposure and HLA in healthy donors. Whole-study findings and limits: Later analysis identified a missense DCLRE1C variant that was linked to TCR beta V- and J-gene trimming.

PCR primers comprised 60 Vbeta and 13 Jbeta primers. Only in-frame clones appear in the TCRdb table, and some are missing; sequencing was by immunoSEQ multiplex PCR. The sample has over 150,000 clones, around 80% seen once. This CDR3 is 15 amino acids long. Trimming took off 5 bases at V and 0 bases at J, with 14 bases between the two ends. Germline CDR1 and CDR2: MDHEN and SYDVKM. This clonotype was obtained from a man in his late teens or twenties in good health and CMV-seronegative. The chain is built from TRBV28 and TRBJ2-7, with a tentative D call TRBD2 (5 bases). The specimen sequenced was PBMCs. The CDR3 sequence: CASSPPGSLSYEQYF. The CDR3 DNA follows: TGTGCCAGCAGTCCTCCGGGATCACTCTCCTACGAGCAGTACTTC.